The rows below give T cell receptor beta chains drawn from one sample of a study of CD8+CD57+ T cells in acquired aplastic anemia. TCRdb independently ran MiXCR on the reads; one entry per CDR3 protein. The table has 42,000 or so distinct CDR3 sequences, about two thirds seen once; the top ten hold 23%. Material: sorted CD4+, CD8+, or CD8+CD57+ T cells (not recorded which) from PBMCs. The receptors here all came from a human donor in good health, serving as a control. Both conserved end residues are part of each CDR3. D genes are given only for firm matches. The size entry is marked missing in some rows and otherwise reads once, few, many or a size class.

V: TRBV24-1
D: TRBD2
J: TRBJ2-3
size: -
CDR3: CATSEEAGGMSDTQYF
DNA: TGTGCCACCAGTGAAGAAGCGGGAGGGATGTCAGATACGCAGTATTTT

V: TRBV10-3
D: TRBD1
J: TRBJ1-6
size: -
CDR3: CAISDRQGALHF
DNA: TGTGCCATCAGTGATCGACAGGGGGCCCTCCACTTT

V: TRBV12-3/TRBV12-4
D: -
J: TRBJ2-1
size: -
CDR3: CATSSGTAYNERSF
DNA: TGTGCCACCAGTTCAGGGACGGCATACAATGAGCGGTCCTTC

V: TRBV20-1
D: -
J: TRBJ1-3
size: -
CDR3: CSATDSGNTIYF
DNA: TGCAGTGCGACAGACTCTGGAAACACCATATATTTT

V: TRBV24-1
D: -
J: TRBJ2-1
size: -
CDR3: CATSDRGQNNEQFF
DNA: TGTGCCACCAGTGACCGAGGACAGAACAATGAGCAGTTCTTC

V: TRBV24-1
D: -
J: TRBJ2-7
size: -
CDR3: CATSGLLGEQYF
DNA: TGTGCCACCAGTGGGCTCCTGGGGGAGCAGTACTTC

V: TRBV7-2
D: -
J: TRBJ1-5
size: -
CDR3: CASSQDSNQPQHF
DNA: TGTGCCAGCAGCCAAGATAGCAATCAGCCCCAGCATTTT

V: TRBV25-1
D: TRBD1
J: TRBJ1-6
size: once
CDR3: CASSAPTGNLLSPLHF
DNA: TGTGCCAGCAGTGCACCGACAGGGAACCTACTTTCACCCCTTCACTTT

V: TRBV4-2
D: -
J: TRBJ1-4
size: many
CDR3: CASSQEFKPSLEKLFF
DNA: TGTGCCAGCAGCCAAGAGTTCAAACCGTCACTTGAAAAACTGTTTTTT

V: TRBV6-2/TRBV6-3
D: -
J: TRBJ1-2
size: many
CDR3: CASSYSITGNYGYTF
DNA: TGTGCCAGCAGTTACTCGATAACAGGAAACTATGGCTACACCTTC

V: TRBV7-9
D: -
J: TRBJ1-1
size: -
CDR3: CASYAQGMSTEAFF
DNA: TGTGCCAGTTATGCACAGGGTATGAGTACTGAAGCTTTCTTT

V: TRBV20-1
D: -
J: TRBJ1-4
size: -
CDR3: CSATAATNEKLFF
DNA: TGCAGTGCAACAGCGGCAACTAATGAAAAACTGTTTTTT

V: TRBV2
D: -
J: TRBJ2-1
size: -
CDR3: CASKGREDYNEQFF
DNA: TGTGCCAGCAAGGGGCGGGAAGACTACAATGAGCAGTTCTTC

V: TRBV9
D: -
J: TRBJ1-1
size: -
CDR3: CASSTEAFF
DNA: TGTGCCAGCAGCACTGAAGCTTTCTTT

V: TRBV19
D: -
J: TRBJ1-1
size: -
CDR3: CASSLLDGNTEAFF
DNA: TGTGCCAGTAGCCTCTTGGATGGGAACACTGAAGCTTTCTTT

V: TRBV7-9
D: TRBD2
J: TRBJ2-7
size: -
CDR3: CASSLASGRHHEQYF
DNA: TGTGCCAGCAGCTTAGCTAGCGGGAGGCACCACGAGCAGTACTTC

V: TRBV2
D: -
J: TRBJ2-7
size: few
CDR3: CASRWDGRDEQYF
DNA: TGTGCCAGCAGGTGGGACGGCAGGGACGAGCAGTACTTC

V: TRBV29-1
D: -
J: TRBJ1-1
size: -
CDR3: CSFTRGGGTRMNTEAFF
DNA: TGCAGCTTTACACGCGGGGGGGGGACACGGATGAACACTGAAGCTTTCTTT

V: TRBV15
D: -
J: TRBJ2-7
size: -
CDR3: CATSSWDNSYEQYF
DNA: TGTGCCACCAGCAGCTGGGACAACTCCTACGAGCAGTACTTC

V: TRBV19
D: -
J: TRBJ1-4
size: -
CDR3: CASSATDATNEKLFF
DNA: TGTGCCAGTAGTGCTACAGACGCAACTAATGAAAAACTGTTTTTT

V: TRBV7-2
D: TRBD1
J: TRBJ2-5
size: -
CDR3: CASSLAPGGQETQYF
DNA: TGTGCCAGCAGCTTAGCGCCAGGGGGCCAAGAGACCCAGTACTTC

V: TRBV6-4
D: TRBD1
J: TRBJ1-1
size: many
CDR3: CASSDSPGTANTEAFF
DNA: TGTGCCAGCAGTGACTCGCCCGGGACAGCTAACACTGAAGCTTTCTTT

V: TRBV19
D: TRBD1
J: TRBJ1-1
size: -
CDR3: CASSIGGQGGTEAFF
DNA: TGTGCCAGCAGCATAGGGGGCCAGGGGGGCACTGAAGCTTTCTTT

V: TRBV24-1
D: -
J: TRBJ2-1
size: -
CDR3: CATSDLRQGYNEQFF
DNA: TGTGCCACCAGTGATTTGCGGCAGGGCTACAATGAGCAGTTCTTC

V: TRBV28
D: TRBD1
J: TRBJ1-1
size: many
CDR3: CASSLGQGLDTEAFF
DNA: TGTGCCAGCAGTCTGGGACAGGGCCTGGACACTGAAGCTTTCTTT

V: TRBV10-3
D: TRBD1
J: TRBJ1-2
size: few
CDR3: CAISESPGGADYGYTF
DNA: TGTGCCATCAGTGAGTCCCCAGGGGGCGCAGACTATGGCTACACCTTT

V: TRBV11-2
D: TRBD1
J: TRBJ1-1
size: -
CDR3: CASSLHQGGTEAFF
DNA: TGTGCCAGCAGTCTTCACCAGGGGGGCACTGAAGCTTTCTTT

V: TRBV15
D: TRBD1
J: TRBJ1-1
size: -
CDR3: CATSRDRTGDEASF
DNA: TGTGCCACCAGCAGAGATCGGACAGGGGACGAAGCTTCCTTT

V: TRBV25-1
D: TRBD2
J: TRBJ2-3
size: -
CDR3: CASSALAGKRADTQYF
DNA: TGTGCCAGCAGTGCCCTAGCGGGGAAGCGAGCAGATACGCAGTATTTT

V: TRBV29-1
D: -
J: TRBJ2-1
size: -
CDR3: CSARTLYNPNEQFF
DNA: TGCAGCGCCAGGACTCTGTACAATCCCAATGAGCAGTTCTTC

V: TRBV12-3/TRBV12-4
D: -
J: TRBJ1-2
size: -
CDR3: CASTIGRPHYGYTF
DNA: TGTGCCAGCACTATTGGGCGACCCCACTATGGCTACACCTTC

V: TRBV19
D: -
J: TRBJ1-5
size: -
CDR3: CASSTPNGGNQPQHF
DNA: TGTGCCAGTAGTACCCCGAATGGGGGGAATCAGCCCCAGCATTTT

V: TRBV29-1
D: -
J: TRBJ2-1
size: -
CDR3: CSAADSYNEQFF
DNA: TGCAGCGCCGCGGACAGCTACAATGAGCAGTTCTTC

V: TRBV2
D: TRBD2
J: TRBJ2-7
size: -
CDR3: CASSDLAGDEQYF
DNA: TGTGCCAGCAGTGACCTAGCGGGAGACGAGCAGTACTTC

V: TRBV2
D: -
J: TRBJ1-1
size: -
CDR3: CASSPNAGANTEAFF
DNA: TGTGCCAGCAGCCCTAACGCGGGGGCGAACACTGAAGCTTTCTTT

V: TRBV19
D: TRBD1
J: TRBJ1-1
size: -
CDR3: CASSPTWTGMNTEAFF
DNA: TGTGCCAGTAGTCCCACCTGGACAGGAATGAACACTGAAGCTTTCTTT

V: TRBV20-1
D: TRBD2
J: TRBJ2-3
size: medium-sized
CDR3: CSARGTSDGTDTQYF
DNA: TGCAGTGCTAGGGGGACTAGTGACGGCACAGATACGCAGTATTTT

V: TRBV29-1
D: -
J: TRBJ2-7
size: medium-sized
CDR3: CSVPENSNLLF
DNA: TGCAGCGTTCCAGAGAACAGTAATCTTCTCTTC

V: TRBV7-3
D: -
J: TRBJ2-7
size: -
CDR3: CASSLSYGQTYEQYF
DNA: TGTGCCAGCAGCTTATCCTACGGACAGACCTACGAGCAGTACTTC

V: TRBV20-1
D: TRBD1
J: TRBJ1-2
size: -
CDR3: CSARDRQGNYGYTF
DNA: TGCAGTGCTAGAGACCGACAGGGTAACTATGGCTACACCTTC

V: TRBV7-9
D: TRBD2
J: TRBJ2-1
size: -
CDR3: CASSHLGRGYNEQFF
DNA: TGTGCCAGCAGCCACTTGGGGCGGGGGTACAATGAGCAGTTCTTC

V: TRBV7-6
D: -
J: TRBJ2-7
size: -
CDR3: CASSPSTSYEQYF
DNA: TGTGCCAGCAGCCCATCAACTAGCTACGAGCAGTACTTC

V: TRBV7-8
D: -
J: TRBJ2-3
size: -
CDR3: CASRPRLSRTDTQYF
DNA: TGTGCCAGCAGACCCCGACTTAGCAGAACAGATACGCAGTATTTT